One sample yielded the 5 T cell receptor beta chains listed below, sequenced in a study of blood T cells in healthy people across ages. Next came a second PCR, run for 7 to 11 cycles, which used a sample-barcoded 5' primer along with a J-beta primer mix. TCRdb re-derived calls from the 5' RACE reads in MiXCR, one entry per CDR3 protein. The data contain roughly 1.7 million distinct CDR3 sequences, roughly 32% of them seen just once; the ten biggest clones take up about 11%. Source material: blood. The receptors shown here come from a woman in her twenties or thirties in good health.

As regards this clonotype: One junction end does not reproduce the germline sequence, and a read error may be involved. The rearrangement uses TRBV10-3 and TRBJ2-3, with 8 bases lining up with TRBD2. The CDR3 sequence is 16 residues long. Germline assignment: CDR1 ENHRY and CDR2 SYGVKD. In DNA, the CDR3 is TGTGCCATCGGTGAGTCAACTAGCGGCGGCACAGATACGCAGTATTTT. Protein product: CAIGESTSGGTDTQYF.

The rearrangement uses TRBV6-5 and TRBJ2-1, with D tentatively TRBD1 or TRBD2 (5 bases each). The CDR3 extends over 16 amino acids. V dropped 5 bases and J dropped 3 bases, with 17 bases sitting between them. From germline, CDR1 is MNHEY and CDR2 SVGAGI. The CDR3 region is CASSHFGAGRYNEQFF. The CDR3 DNA sequence: TGTGCCAGCAGTCATTTCGGGGCGGGCCGCTACAATGAGCAGTTCTTC.

This clonotype was detected only a few times. The chain joins TRBV20-1 to TRBJ2-7, with D perhaps matching TRBD2 (6 bases). The CDR3 is 14 amino acids. Between the trimmed V and J ends, which lost 5 bases and 5 bases, there was a span of 19 bases. Germline loops: CDR1 DFQATT, CDR2 SNEGSKA (reference sequence). Here the CDR3 reads CSAYPGTGVNEQYF. CDR3 bases: TGCAGTGCTTACCCCGGGACGGGGGTTAACGAGCAGTACTTC.

This clonotype was seen a few times. The chain employs TRBV5-1 and TRBJ2-3, with 7 bases identical to TRBD2. The CDR3 sequence is 17 residues long. Trimming removed 4 bases from V and 5 bases from J; junction bases left unmatched: 16. In germline, CDR1 is SGHRS, CDR2 YFSETQ. The CDR3 DNA is TGCGCCAGCAGCACAATTCAGCGGGGCCCGTCGGGAGATACGCAGTATTTT. This translates into CASSTIQRGPSGDTQYF.

As to this clonotype: A much more abundant neighbour one base away suggests this may be a read error. V gene TRBV29-1 combines with J gene TRBJ2-1; D ambiguous. Germline V gene lookup returns CDR1 SQVTM and CDR2 ANQGSEA. There are 9 residues in the CDR3. The CDR3 reads CGVGWEQFF. CDR3 DNA: TGCGGCGTTGGATGGGAGCAGTTCTTC.